Below, 31 T cell receptor beta chains from the same sample are listed, as sequenced in a study of blood T cell repertoires in COVID-19. This table comes from immunoSEQ multiplex PCR, and its TCRdb copy is limited to in-frame clones, with some not included. The repertoire has about 250,000 clones, 80% to 90% of them found once; the top ten carry roughly 5%. Specimen: peripheral blood. The source of these receptors is a man aged 80 or over with acute or convalescent COVID-19.

In DNA form, the CDR3 reads TGTGCCACCAGCAGAGCCCCGGGGGGGAATGAAAAACTGTTTTTT. Protein product: CATSRAPGGNEKLFF. The chain carries TRBV15 and TRBJ1-4, with TRBD1 as a possible D gene (5 bases). Germline V gene sequence: CDR1 LNHNV, CDR2 YYDKDF (reference sequence). Trimming took 1 base from V and 5 from J, leaving 11 bases between them. CDR3 length equals 15 residues.

The gene calls are TRBV5-6 and TRBJ1-2; D gene unclear. V was trimmed by 0 bases and J by 4 bases, leaving 4 bases between them. The CDR3 covers 12 residues. Germline V gives CDR1 SGHDT, CDR2 YYEEEE. CDR3 sequence (DNA): TGTGCCAGCAGCTTGGCCAGCTATGGCTACACCTTC. Encoded protein: CASSLASYGYTF.

V gene TRBV2 combines with J gene TRBJ1-6, with 8 bases matching TRBD1. V gave up 7 bases and J gave up 7 bases; unmatched junction bases: 12. Germline values: CDR1 SNHLY, CDR2 FYNNEI. The CDR3 totals 16 residues. The CDR3 sequence: CASKPSRDRGNSPLHF. The CDR3 region has the DNA TGTGCCAGCAAGCCCAGCCGAGACAGGGGAAATTCACCCCTCCACTTT.

The table lists this clone with a few counts. The rearrangement links TRBV28 to TRBJ2-5, with 8 nucleotides matching TRBD1. Germline V gene data show CDR1 as MDHEN and CDR2 as SYDVKM. CDR3 length: 13 residues. The CDR3 region has the DNA TGTGGAAGCCAGGACAGGGATGAGCAGACCCAGTACTTC. Translating it yields CGSQDRDEQTQYF.

The chain is built from TRBV3-1 (or the pseudogene TRBV3-2) and TRBJ2-1; D might be TRBD1 (6 bases). Trimming took 4 bases from V and 4 from J, leaving 17 bases between them. The CDR3 contains 16 residues. Germline-derived CDR1 and CDR2 are LGHDT and YNNKEL (reference sequence). CDR3 DNA: TGTGCCAGCAGCCCCGAGGCAGGGGCTAAGTACAATGAGCAGTTCTTC. Encoded protein: CASSPEAGAKYNEQFF.

The CDR3 coding sequence is TGTGCCAGCACCATAGCGGGACTAAGCTCCTACGAGCAGTACTTC. Its translation is CASTIAGLSSYEQYF. The chain carries TRBV6-5 and TRBJ2-7; 8 bases are shared with TRBD2. J gave up 0 bases and V 7 bases, and 8 bases lay outside the gene matches. Germline CDR1 is MNHEY and CDR2 is SVGAGI. The CDR3 extends over 15 amino acids.

This rearrangement joins TRBV29-1 to TRBJ1-4, with 7 positions matching TRBD1. The CDR3 is 14 residues long. Unmatched junction bases numbered 8, after V lost 6 bases and J lost 4 bases. In germline, CDR1 is SQVTM, CDR2 ANQGSEA. In DNA, the CDR3 is TGCAGCGTCCGGGACAGCCTCAATAATGAAAAACTGTTTTTT. It encodes CSVRDSLNNEKLFF.

The chain uses TRBV7-9 and TRBJ2-3, with TRBD2 matching 11 bases. The V gene end was trimmed by 5 bases and the J gene end by 5 bases; junction bases not matched to a gene: 6. Germline CDR1 reads SEHNR; CDR2 reads FQNEAQ (reference sequence). CDR3 length: 15 residues. The CDR3 here is CASSVTSGGIDTQYF. The CDR3 DNA sequence: TGTGCCAGCAGCGTTACTAGCGGGGGTATAGATACGCAGTATTTT. Based on the CDR3 plus reference TRBV7-9 and TRBJ2-3, the full variable domain is DTGVSQNPRHKITKRGQNVTFRCDPISEHNRLYWYRQTLGQGPEFLTYFQNEAQLEKSRLLSDRFSAERPKGSFSTLEIQRTEQGDSAMYLCASSVTSGGIDTQYFGPGTRLTVL.

Here the CDR3 reads CASSQDPGTRSYF. The CDR3 DNA follows: TGTGCCAGCAGCCAAGACCCGGGGACAAGGTCGTATTTT. V is TRBV14 and J is TRBJ2-3; D perhaps matches TRBD1 (6 bases). Trimming pared 0 bases from V and 14 bases from J, leaving 15 bases between. There are 13 residues in the CDR3. CDR1 is SGHDN, CDR2 FVKESK, per germline. The full variable domain, rest sourced from reference TRBV14 and TRBJ2-3, is EAGVTQFPSHSVIEKGQTVTLRCDPISGHDNLYWYRRVMGKEIKFLLHFVKESKQDESGMPNNRFLAERTGGTYSTLKVQPAELEDSGVYFCASSQDPGTRSYFGPGTRLTVL.

This clone was seen once. The chain employs TRBV2 and TRBJ2-1; a weak D match, TRBD1 (7 bases). The V and J ends lost 8 bases and 0 bases respectively, with 14 bases between them. Germline V gives CDR1 SNHLY, CDR2 FYNNEI. The CDR3 sequence is 15 residues long. CDR3 in amino acids: CASRGGGSSYNEQFF. CDR3 DNA sequence: TGTGCCAGCCGAGGAGGGGGCAGCTCCTACAATGAGCAGTTCTTC.

The chain uses TRBV9 and TRBJ1-6; 7 nucleotides align to TRBD1. Per germline, CDR1 SGDLS and CDR2 YYNGEE. Germline trimming cut 3 bases from V and 10 bases from J; bases unmatched to any gene: 4. This CDR3 is 13 amino acids long. The CDR3 DNA is TGTGCCAGCAGCGAAGGGGGCAGGTCACCCCTCCACTTT. This codes for CASSEGGRSPLHF.

V is TRBV28 and J is TRBJ2-3; 15 bases agree with TRBD2. The CDR3 contains 17 residues. Trimming removed 8 bases from V and 2 bases from J; junction bases left unmatched: 8. In germline, CDR1 is MDHEN, CDR2 SYDVKM. CDR3 protein: CASRTSGGAGVTDTQYF. CDR3 nucleotide sequence: TGTGCCAGCCGGACTAGCGGGGGGGCCGGGGTCACAGATACGCAGTATTTT.

The chain combines TRBV5-1 with TRBJ1-4; 9 bases agree with TRBD1. The CDR3 runs 16 residues. CDR1 is SGHRS and CDR2 is YFSETQ in the germline V gene. The V and J ends lost 2 bases and 7 bases, in that order; junction bases with no gene match: 9. This chain's CDR3 is CASSLNAGTGREKLFF. Written as DNA, the CDR3 is TGCGCCAGCAGCTTAAATGCTGGGACAGGGCGTGAAAAACTGTTTTTT.

The chain carries TRBV6-2 or TRBV6-3 and TRBJ1-5; 9 nucleotides line up with TRBD1. Germline CDR1 and CDR2: MNHEY and SVGEGT. The V and J ends lost 5 bases and 6 bases, in that order; junction bases with no gene match: 8. CDR3 size: 15 residues. CDR3 residues: CASSGRDRVFQPQHF. CDR3 DNA sequence: TGTGCCAGCAGTGGCCGGGACAGGGTGTTTCAGCCCCAGCATTTT.

The chain joins TRBV7-3 to TRBJ1-6; D is undetermined. Germline CDR1 reads SGHTA; CDR2 reads FQGTGA. The ends were cut back, 1 base at V and 9 bases at J, with 13 bases in the middle. The CDR3 has 15 residues. The CDR3 DNA follows: TGTGCCAGCAGCTTAAACGCGGGGTATTTTTCACCCCTCCACTTT. It encodes CASSLNAGYFSPLHF.

The rearrangement uses TRBV24-1 and TRBJ2-1; tentatively, D is TRBD1 (6 bases). The CDR3 sequence is 16 residues long. Germline values: CDR1 KGHDR, CDR2 SFDVKD. With 4 bases removed from V and 6 bases from J, the gap between germline ends came to 18 bases. The CDR3: CATSDPGQIGTNEQFF. The CDR3 nucleotides read TGTGCCACCAGTGACCCCGGACAGATTGGGACCAATGAGCAGTTCTTC.

The chain carries TRBV7-8 and TRBJ2-7, with TRBD2 matching over 8 bases. This CDR3 comprises 16 residues. V was clipped by 5 bases and J by 0 bases; unmatched bases: 9. Germline V CDR1 and CDR2: SGHVS, FQNEAQ. The CDR3 nucleotides read TGTGCCAGCAGCCCCCCGGGGGGGGAAACCTCCTACGAGCAGTACTTC. Translating it yields CASSPPGGETSYEQYF. The full variable domain, with the rest looked up from reference TRBV7-8 and TRBJ2-7, is GAGVSQSPRYKVAKRGQDVALRCDPISGHVSLFWYQQALGQGPEFLTYFQNEAQLDKSGLPSDRFFAERPEGSVSTLKIQRTQQEDSAVYLCASSPPGGETSYEQYFGPGTRLTVT.

The rearrangement joins TRBV6-5 to TRBJ2-1; 8 bases match TRBD1. The V and J ends lost 8 bases and 3 bases, in that order; junction bases with no gene match: 6. The CDR3 is 14 amino acids. Germline CDR1 MNHEY, CDR2 SVGAGI. The CDR3 loop is CASLPGQGYNEQFF. The CDR3, as DNA: TGTGCCAGCCTTCCTGGACAGGGCTACAATGAGCAGTTCTTC.

This clone was detected once. The chain joins TRBV19 to TRBJ2-2, with D perhaps TRBD1 (6 bases). V was clipped by 6 bases and J by 1 base, with 12 bases between them. Germline loops: CDR1 LNHDA, CDR2 SQIVND (reference sequence). This CDR3 has 15 amino acids. CDR3 protein: CASRFPDRNTGELFF. Written as DNA, the CDR3 is TGTGCCAGTAGATTCCCGGACAGGAACACCGGGGAGCTGTTTTTT.

This chain links TRBV5-1 with TRBJ2-7; D unclear. The CDR3 sequence is 13 residues long. The germline gives CDR1 SGHRS, CDR2 YFSETQ. The germline V and J ends were trimmed by 4 bases and 6 bases, with 14 bases remaining between them. The CDR3 protein is CASSVPLDGEQYF. The CDR3, as DNA: TGCGCCAGCAGCGTACCTCTAGACGGCGAGCAGTACTTC. The whole variable domain, remainder taken from reference TRBV5-1 and TRBJ2-7, is KAGVTQTPRYLIKTRGQQVTLSCSPISGHRSVSWYQQTPGQGLQFLFEYFSETQRNKGNFPGRFSGRQFSNSRSEMNVSTLELGDSALYLCASSVPLDGEQYFGPGTRLTVT.

Details on this clone: This sample also contains other DNA sequences that code for the same CDR3. This rearrangement joins TRBV19 to TRBJ2-2; 10 positions agree with TRBD2. Germline V CDR1 and CDR2: LNHDA, SQIVND (reference sequence). The J segment lost 4 bases and the V segment lost 8 bases, leaving 4 bases of the junction unmatched. CDR3 size: 14 residues. As DNA, the CDR3 is TGTGCCAGTCGGACTAGCGGAGGCACCGGGGAGCTGTTTTTT. Translating gives CASRTSGGTGELFF.

The CDR3 bases are TGTGCCAGCAGCCTTAGCGGGAGCCTGGGTGGATATACGCAGTATTTT. Translation: CASSLSGSLGGYTQYF. V is TRBV3-1 (or the pseudogene TRBV3-2) and J is TRBJ2-3, with TRBD2 matching 9 bases. CDR3 size: 16 residues. Germline V gene data show CDR1 as LGHDT and CDR2 as YNNKEL (reference sequence). V gave up 4 bases and J gave up 7 bases; unmatched junction bases: 12.

The chain links TRBV3-1 (or the pseudogene TRBV3-2) to TRBJ2-1; 10 bases agree with TRBD2. Germline V gene data show CDR1 as LGHDT and CDR2 as YNNKEL (reference sequence). With V trimmed by 0 bases and J by 4 bases, 6 bases remained unmatched. The CDR3 consists of 17 residues. CDR3 DNA: TGTGCCAGCAGCCAAGAGATAGGGACTAGCGCGTACAATGAGCAGTTCTTC. Residues: CASSQEIGTSAYNEQFF.

This chain links TRBV28 with TRBJ2-7, with TRBD2 identical over 10 bases. Germline V lookup: CDR1 MDHEN, CDR2 SYDVKM. The V and J ends lost 3 bases and 2 bases, in that order; junction bases with no gene match: 1. CDR3 length: 14 amino acids. Written as DNA, the CDR3 is TGTGCCAGCAGTTTGCTAGCGGGGGCCTACGAGCAGTACTTC. This translates into CASSLLAGAYEQYF.

In its sample, this clone was seen a few times. This chain uses TRBV9 with TRBJ2-1; unclear D gene. Trimming pared 0 bases from V and 7 bases from J, leaving 2 bases between. The CDR3 runs 11 residues. Looked up from germline, CDR1 is SGDLS and CDR2 is YYNGEE. The CDR3 region is CASSVANEQFF. CDR3 DNA sequence: TGTGCCAGCAGCGTAGCTAATGAGCAGTTCTTC. The whole variable domain, remainder taken from reference TRBV9 and TRBJ2-1, is DSGVTQTPKHLITATGQRVTLRCSPRSGDLSVYWYQQSLDQGLQFLIQYYNGEERAKGNILERFSAQQFPDLHSELNLSSLELGDSALYFCASSVANEQFFGPGTRLTVL.

The rearrangement joins TRBV30 to TRBJ2-1; the D is unclear. The germline V gene encodes CDR1 GTSNPN and CDR2 SVGIG (reference sequence). The CDR3 runs 15 residues. Trimming pared 0 bases from V and 2 bases from J, leaving 11 bases between. The CDR3 DNA sequence: TGTGCCTGGAGTGTTTTACCCCAGGCCTACAATGAGCAGTTCTTC. It translates to CAWSVLPQAYNEQFF. Supplemented by reference TRBV30 and TRBJ2-1, the full variable domain reads SQTIHQWPATLVQPVGSPLSLECTVEGTSNPNLYWYRQAAGRGLQLLFYSVGIGQISSEVPQNLSASRPQDRQFILSSKKLLLSDSGFYLCAWSVLPQAYNEQFFGPGTRLTVL.

In DNA, the CDR3 is TGTGCCAGCAGCGCTGGGCCCTCCTACGTTAACACCGGGGAGCTGTTTTTT. This encodes CASSAGPSYVNTGELFF. The chain combines TRBV9 with TRBJ2-2; no firm D call. V lost 3 bases to trimming and J lost 2 bases, with 17 bases between them. CDR1 and CDR2 (germline): SGDLS, YYNGEE. This CDR3 contains 17 residues.

The CDR3 DNA follows: TGTGCCAGTGGAAGGGGGGGATCCACTGAAGCTTTCTTT. Encoded protein: CASGRGGSTEAFF. V is TRBV28 and J is TRBJ1-1; D may be TRBD1 (6 bases). The germline V gene has CDR1 MDHEN and CDR2 SYDVKM. There are 13 residues in the CDR3. With 9 bases removed from V and 4 bases from J, the gap between germline ends came to 15 bases.

This rearrangement joins TRBV28 to TRBJ2-1, with D possibly TRBD2 on 5 matching bases. Germline assignment: CDR1 MDHEN and CDR2 SYDVKM. V lost 3 bases to trimming and J lost 0 bases, with 6 bases between them. CDR3 size: 14 residues. CDR3 residues: CASSLGSSYNEQFF. The CDR3 coding sequence is TGTGCCAGCAGTTTGGGGAGCTCCTACAATGAGCAGTTCTTC.

This chain links TRBV5-1 with TRBJ2-1, with D maybe TRBD2 (6 bases). This CDR3 comprises 14 residues. Germline-derived CDR1 and CDR2 are SGHRS and YFSETQ. The ends were cut back, 0 bases at V and 8 bases at J, with 12 bases in the middle. CDR3 region: CASSLAARGDEQFF. In DNA, the CDR3 is TGCGCCAGCAGCTTGGCCGCCCGCGGGGATGAGCAGTTCTTC.

J is TRBJ1-1 and V is TRBV6-5, with TRBD1 matching over 8 bases. Germline CDR1 is MNHEY and CDR2 is SVGAGI. V lost 4 bases and J lost 0; bases outside the gene matches: 4. The CDR3 consists of 15 residues. This CDR3 reads CASSSDRAVNTEAFF. The CDR3 region has the DNA TGTGCCAGCAGTTCGGACAGGGCCGTGAACACTGAAGCTTTCTTT.